This entry lists 12 T cell receptor beta chains sequenced from one sample in a study of T-cell reconstitution after alpha-beta-depleted transplantation in children. It was with unique molecular identifiers that the TCRbeta library was prepared. One entry per CDR3 protein results from TCRdb running MiXCR on the PCR reads. The sample contains some 600,000 distinct CDR3 sequences, 10% to 15% of which appear only once. This specimen was PBMCs, mostly from graft donor cells, taken 360 days after TCRalphabeta/CD19-depleted stem cell transplant. Receptors originate from a male patient aged 5 to 17 who had a stem cell transplant for acute myeloid leukemia, so the T cells may come from the graft donor.

V is TRBV20-1 and J is TRBJ2-5; TRBD2 is a possible D gene (5 bases). The germline CDR1 and CDR2 sequences are DFQATT and SNEGSKA (reference sequence). The CDR3 length is 19 residues. V lost 0 bases, J lost 5 bases, and 28 bases lay in between. CDR3: CSAREIRTRRPVGVETQYF. The DNA of the CDR3 is TGCAGTGCTAGAGAAATTCGGACCCGGAGACCCGTCGGGGTGGAGACCCAGTACTTC.

This clonotype was observed at least ten times. The chain employs TRBV2 and TRBJ2-7; TRBD2 agrees at 7 bases. The V gene's germline CDR1 is SNHLY and CDR2 FYNNEI. The V segment lost 8 bases and the J segment 6 bases; nucleotides outside the gene matches: 4. This CDR3 has 11 residues. For the CDR3, the DNA is TGTGCCAGCTGGGGAGGGGTCGAGCAGTACTTC. It encodes CASWGGVEQYF.

The rearrangement joins TRBV5-1 to TRBJ2-1; no firm D call. The CDR3 totals 17 residues. The germline V gene encodes CDR1 SGHRS and CDR2 YFSETQ. Trimming took off 0 bases at V and 6 bases at J, with 19 bases between the two ends. The CDR3 reads CASSLVAHAPSGNEQFF. CDR3 DNA sequence: TGCGCCAGCAGCTTGGTGGCCCATGCTCCCTCGGGCAATGAGCAGTTCTTC.

This clonotype showed up just a few times. The V gene is TRBV15, the J gene TRBJ2-7, with D tentatively TRBD2 (5 bases). CDR3 length: 16 residues. CDR1 is LNHNV, CDR2 YYDKDF, per germline (reference sequence). Trimming took off 0 bases at V and 2 bases at J, with 14 bases between the two ends. The CDR3 nucleotides are TGTGCCACCAGCAGAGATCGCCCGTTGGGAGCCTACGAGCAGTACTTC. This encodes CATSRDRPLGAYEQYF.

The table lists this clonotype with many counts. The J gene is TRBJ2-3, the V gene TRBV7-2; D unclear. V shed 2 bases and J shed 2 bases, with 14 bases lying between them. CDR3 length equals 16 residues. Germline lookup yields CDR1 SGHTA and CDR2 FQGNSA. For the CDR3, the DNA is TGTGCCAGCAGCTTACATTGGGTACTAAACACAGATACGCAGTATTTT. Translating it yields CASSLHWVLNTDTQYF.

This clonotype has a count of ten or more. This rearrangement joins TRBV28 to TRBJ1-6; D perhaps matches TRBD1 (5 bases). The germline CDR1 and CDR2 sequences are MDHEN and SYDVKM. Trimming left V 6 bases short and J 14 bases short, with 14 bases between. The CDR3 length is 12 residues. The CDR3 sequence: CASSHRTPTLHF. As DNA, the CDR3 is TGTGCCAGCAGCCACAGGACCCCGACCCTCCACTTT.

Many counts were recorded for this clonotype. The V and J genes are TRBV12-3 or TRBV12-4 and TRBJ2-7, with D perhaps matching TRBD2 (5 bases). The CDR3 runs to 12 residues. Trimming removed 4 bases from V and 12 bases from J, with 16 bases in between. This chain's CDR3 is CASSSRGWDRYF. The CDR3 bases are TGTGCCAGCAGTTCCCGGGGTTGGGATAGGTACTTC.

The chain combines TRBV5-1 with TRBJ2-5; D unclear. This CDR3 has 15 amino acids. Trimming took off 0 bases at V and 5 bases at J, with 14 bases between the two ends. Germline CDR1 SGHRS, CDR2 YFSETQ. For the CDR3, the DNA is TGCGCCAGCAGCTTGGAAGTCGTCCCACGGGAGACCCAGTACTTC. Amino acid sequence: CASSLEVVPRETQYF.

The chain has TRBV7-3 and TRBJ2-3, with D possibly matching TRBD2 (5 bases). V was clipped by 5 bases and J by 1 base, with 10 bases between them. The CDR3 contains 14 residues. In germline, CDR1 is SGHTA, CDR2 FQGTGA. Written as DNA, the CDR3 is TGTGCCAGCAGCGGCTACGGGGGCACAGATACGCAGTATTTT. This translates into CASSGYGGTDTQYF.

A word on this clonotype: This may stem from a read error, because a much larger clone lies one nucleotide away. The chain carries TRBV6-5 and TRBJ2-1; 10 bases map to TRBD2. This CDR3 spans 16 amino acids. Trimming at V came to 0 bases and at J to 13 bases, leaving 12 bases not matched to a gene. Germline V gene sequence: CDR1 MNHEY, CDR2 SVGAGI. The DNA for the CDR3 is TGTGCCAGCAGTTACTCGAGGGCTAGCGGGAGTGGGGTTCAGTTCTTC. It specifies CASSYSRASGSGVQFF.

Ten or more counts support this clonotype. V gene TRBV10-3 combines with J gene TRBJ2-3; possibly TRBD1 for D (5 bases). The V gene lost 0 bases and the J gene lost 5 bases, with 6 bases spanning the gap. The CDR3 consists of 13 residues. CDR1 is ENHRY and CDR2 is SYGVKD in the germline V gene. CDR3 nucleotides: TGTGCCATCAGTGAGTCCAGGGTAGATACGCAGTATTTT. Translation gives CAISESRVDTQYF.

The table lists this clonotype with a few counts. The V gene is TRBV21-1, the J gene TRBJ2-3; the D segment call TRBD1 is taken from the table without a DNA check. TRBV21-1 is a recognized pseudogene. This CDR3 spans 17 amino acids. CDR3 loop: CASSKALRDREPDTQYF. CDR3 nucleotides: TGTGCCAGCAGCAAAGCCCTCCGGGACAGGGAACCAGATACGCAGTATTTT.